This T cell receptor beta chain was identified during a study of T cells in Graves' hyperthyroidism and ophthalmopathy. The ends were cut back, 5 bases at V and 11 bases at J, with 15 bases in the middle. There are 12 residues in the CDR3. The germline V gene has CDR1 MNHNS and CDR2 SASEGT. RNA transcripts gave rise to amplified TCR beta CDR3 regions. In the first-round RT-PCR of the TCR CDR3, the HTBI primer set was used. TCRdb processed the multiplex PCR reads anew with MiXCR; each CDR3 protein has one entry. The table lists a few hundred thousand distinct CDR3 sequences, approximately 14% of them singletons. A patient was excluded if there was uncontrolled infection, other autoimmune disease, pregnancy or lactation.

The sequence derives from a woman between 18 and 29 years old with Graves' hyperthyroidism. Sequenced: blood. The chain is built from TRBV6-1 and TRBJ1-1; possibly TRBD1 for D (6 bases). The CDR3 reads CASSYMGQGAFF. CDR3 in DNA: TGTGCCAGCAGTTATATGGGACAAGGGGCTTTCTTT.